A selection of T cell receptor beta chains follows, all from one sample in a study of regulatory T cells in long-lasting Graves disease. TCRdb re-called the multiplex PCR reads with MiXCR, one entry per CDR3 protein. The repertoire has some 280,000 distinct CDR3 sequences, 20% to 25% of them found once; the top ten carry approximately 60%. The sequencing here drew on peripheral blood mononuclear cells (PBMCs), taken when the disease was refractory, from a patient treated with antithyroid drugs. The receptors shown here come from a female donor with Graves disease. Both conserved end residues are part of each CDR3. A D gene is named only where the DNA matches it firmly. Not every row has a clone size; where given, it reads once, few, many or a size class.

v_gene: TRBV28; abundance: few; d_gene: NA; j_gene: TRBJ1-1; CDR3aa: CASRAGIQAEAFF; CDR3nt: TGTGCCAGCAGGGCGGGAATACAAGCTGAAGCTTTCTTT
v_gene: TRBV20-1; abundance: few; d_gene: TRBD2; j_gene: TRBJ2-7; CDR3aa: CSARVRGLAGILKGEQYF; CDR3nt: TGCAGTGCTAGAGTCCGCGGACTAGCGGGAATACTAAAAGGCGAGCAGTACTTC
v_gene: TRBV7-6; abundance: NA; d_gene: NA; j_gene: TRBJ2-6; CDR3aa: CASSPKSSGANVLTF; CDR3nt: TGTGCCAGCAGCCCCAAAAGCTCTGGGGCCAACGTCCTGACTTTC
v_gene: TRBV4-1; abundance: few; d_gene: NA; j_gene: TRBJ2-5; CDR3aa: CASSHYSGDQETQYF; CDR3nt: TGCGCCAGCAGCCACTATAGCGGAGACCAAGAGACCCAGTACTTC
v_gene: TRBV5-6; abundance: NA; d_gene: NA; j_gene: TRBJ2-5; CDR3aa: CASSLVSDNQETQYF; CDR3nt: TGTGCCAGCAGCTTGGTCTCGGACAACCAAGAGACCCAGTACTTC
v_gene: TRBV5-6; abundance: few; d_gene: NA; j_gene: TRBJ1-1; CDR3aa: CASSFPGLLNTEAFF; CDR3nt: TGTGCCAGCAGCTTCCCGGGACTCCTGAACACTGAAGCTTTCTTT
v_gene: TRBV11-2; abundance: many; d_gene: NA; j_gene: TRBJ1-1; CDR3aa: CASSPLSPSGYTEAFF; CDR3nt: TGTGCCAGCAGCCCGTTGTCCCCCTCAGGGTACACTGAAGCTTTCTTT
v_gene: TRBV7-8; abundance: few; d_gene: NA; j_gene: TRBJ2-1; CDR3aa: CASSLDLRDKVQFF; CDR3nt: TGTGCCAGCAGCCTAGACCTCCGGGACAAAGTCCAGTTCTTC
v_gene: TRBV19; abundance: NA; d_gene: NA; j_gene: TRBJ1-5; CDR3aa: CASRILGNNQPQHF; CDR3nt: TGTGCCAGTAGGATTCTGGGCAACAATCAGCCCCAGCATTTT
v_gene: TRBV28; abundance: many; d_gene: TRBD1; j_gene: TRBJ1-5; CDR3aa: CASSGTGSNQPQHF; CDR3nt: TGTGCCAGCAGCGGGACAGGGAGCAATCAGCCCCAGCATTTT
v_gene: TRBV7-9; abundance: NA; d_gene: NA; j_gene: TRBJ1-2; CDR3aa: CASSFSPSNYGYTF; CDR3nt: TGTGCCAGCAGCTTTTCTCCATCCAACTATGGCTACACCTTC
v_gene: TRBV29-1; abundance: few; d_gene: NA; j_gene: TRBJ2-5; CDR3aa: CSVEGRLGETQYF; CDR3nt: TGCAGCGTTGAAGGGAGGCTGGGGGAGACCCAGTACTTC
v_gene: TRBV10-3; abundance: NA; d_gene: TRBD2; j_gene: TRBJ2-3; CDR3aa: CAISPGLAGGSAGDTQYF; CDR3nt: TGTGCCATCAGCCCCGGACTAGCGGGAGGCTCTGCCGGGGATACGCAGTATTTT
v_gene: TRBV27; abundance: NA; d_gene: NA; j_gene: TRBJ1-5; CDR3aa: CASARGGQPQHF; CDR3nt: TGTGCCAGCGCGCGGGGTGGTCAGCCCCAGCATTTT
v_gene: TRBV5-6; abundance: few; d_gene: TRBD2; j_gene: TRBJ2-7; CDR3aa: CASSGGLAVLYEQYF; CDR3nt: TGTGCCAGCAGCGGGGGACTAGCGGTCTTATACGAGCAGTACTTC
v_gene: TRBV12-5; abundance: NA; d_gene: NA; j_gene: TRBJ2-7; CDR3aa: CASGLVPAYEQYF; CDR3nt: TGTGCTAGTGGTTTGGTACCAGCGTACGAGCAGTACTTC
v_gene: TRBV4-3; abundance: NA; d_gene: NA; j_gene: TRBJ2-6; CDR3aa: CASRGNLGAGANVLTF; CDR3nt: TGCGCCAGTAGGGGAAATCTTGGGGCTGGGGCCAACGTCCTGACTTTC
v_gene: TRBV5-1; abundance: many; d_gene: NA; j_gene: TRBJ1-6; CDR3aa: CASSLESTRRPLHF; CDR3nt: TGCGCCAGCAGCTTGGAATCCACTCGCAGGCCCCTCCACTTT
v_gene: TRBV5-6; abundance: NA; d_gene: NA; j_gene: TRBJ2-7; CDR3aa: CASSFVGNSYEQYF; CDR3nt: TGTGCCAGCAGCTTCGTCGGGAACTCCTACGAGCAGTACTTC
v_gene: TRBV9; abundance: NA; d_gene: NA; j_gene: TRBJ2-5; CDR3aa: CASSVATTRLETQYF; CDR3nt: TGTGCCAGCAGCGTAGCGACTACGAGATTGGAGACCCAGTACTTC
v_gene: TRBV12-3/TRBV12-4; abundance: many; d_gene: TRBD2; j_gene: TRBJ2-7; CDR3aa: CASTSGAPLEQYF; CDR3nt: TGTGCCAGCACTAGCGGGGCGCCCCTCGAGCAGTACTTC
v_gene: TRBV6-1; abundance: few; d_gene: NA; j_gene: TRBJ1-5; CDR3aa: CASSLGPDLYQPQHF; CDR3nt: TGTGCCAGCAGCCTTGGACCAGACCTATATCAGCCCCAGCATTTT
v_gene: TRBV3-1; abundance: NA; d_gene: TRBD2; j_gene: TRBJ2-2; CDR3aa: CASSQDPTSWTGELFF; CDR3nt: TGTGCCAGCAGCCAAGACCCGACTAGCTGGACCGGGGAGCTGTTTTTT
v_gene: TRBV3-1; abundance: many; d_gene: NA; j_gene: TRBJ2-2; CDR3aa: CASSQVYSGRHTGELFF; CDR3nt: TGTGCCAGCAGCCAAGTTTATAGCGGAAGACACACCGGGGAGCTGTTTTTT
v_gene: TRBV11-2; abundance: many; d_gene: NA; j_gene: TRBJ2-4; CDR3aa: CASSLDRGIQYF; CDR3nt: TGTGCCAGCAGCTTAGACAGAGGCATTCAGTACTTC
v_gene: TRBV7-9; abundance: few; d_gene: TRBD2; j_gene: TRBJ2-5; CDR3aa: CASSQGLAGYQETQYF; CDR3nt: TGTGCCAGCAGCCAAGGACTAGCGGGGTACCAAGAGACCCAGTACTTC
v_gene: TRBV7-9; abundance: many; d_gene: NA; j_gene: TRBJ2-5; CDR3aa: CASSPGGIETQYF; CDR3nt: TGTGCCAGCAGCCCAGGGGGGATTGAGACCCAGTACTTC
v_gene: TRBV14; abundance: NA; d_gene: NA; j_gene: TRBJ1-6; CDR3aa: CASSPTGQYNSPLHF; CDR3nt: TGTGCCAGCAGCCCCACAGGACAGTATAATTCACCCCTCCACTTT
v_gene: TRBV11-2; abundance: many; d_gene: NA; j_gene: TRBJ2-7; CDR3aa: CASSLALEPSYEQYF; CDR3nt: TGTGCCAGCAGCTTAGCCCTCGAACCCTCCTACGAGCAGTACTTC
v_gene: TRBV30; abundance: few; d_gene: TRBD2; j_gene: TRBJ2-1; CDR3aa: CAWSELAGTYNEQFF; CDR3nt: TGTGCCTGGAGCGAACTAGCGGGAACTTACAATGAGCAGTTCTTC
v_gene: TRBV29-1; abundance: few; d_gene: NA; j_gene: TRBJ1-2; CDR3aa: CSVVAGDHGYTF; CDR3nt: TGCAGCGTTGTAGCTGGGGATCATGGCTACACCTTC
v_gene: TRBV29-1; abundance: NA; d_gene: NA; j_gene: TRBJ1-1; CDR3aa: CSVEDQVLAEAFF; CDR3nt: TGCAGCGTTGAAGATCAGGTTTTGGCTGAAGCTTTCTTT
v_gene: TRBV3-1; abundance: NA; d_gene: TRBD2; j_gene: TRBJ2-5; CDR3aa: CASSQDLGAGGRETQYF; CDR3nt: TGTGCCAGCAGCCAAGATTTAGGAGCGGGAGGTAGAGAGACCCAGTACTTC
v_gene: TRBV7-2; abundance: NA; d_gene: TRBD2; j_gene: TRBJ2-3; CDR3aa: CASSSRLAGGRTDTQYF; CDR3nt: TGTGCCAGCAGCTCCCGTCTAGCGGGAGGACGCACAGATACGCAGTATTTT
v_gene: TRBV12-3/TRBV12-4; abundance: few; d_gene: NA; j_gene: TRBJ2-5; CDR3aa: CASSFWETQYF; CDR3nt: TGTGCCAGCAGTTTTTGGGAGACCCAGTACTTC
v_gene: TRBV4-2; abundance: few; d_gene: NA; j_gene: TRBJ2-1; CDR3aa: CASSQGFTYNEQFF; CDR3nt: TGTGCCAGCAGCCAAGGCTTTACCTACAATGAGCAGTTCTTC
v_gene: TRBV7-9; abundance: few; d_gene: NA; j_gene: TRBJ2-7; CDR3aa: CASSPWDGLVYEQYF; CDR3nt: TGTGCCAGCAGCCCCTGGGACGGTCTTGTGTACGAGCAGTACTTC
v_gene: TRBV5-1; abundance: many; d_gene: TRBD1; j_gene: TRBJ1-2; CDR3aa: CASSWGQGRDYGYTF; CDR3nt: TGCGCCAGCAGCTGGGGACAGGGGAGAGACTATGGCTACACCTTC
v_gene: TRBV14; abundance: NA; d_gene: NA; j_gene: TRBJ2-7; CDR3aa: CASSQSQETYEQYF; CDR3nt: TGTGCCAGCAGCCAAAGTCAGGAAACCTACGAGCAGTACTTC
v_gene: TRBV9; abundance: few; d_gene: NA; j_gene: TRBJ2-5; CDR3aa: CASSPISLRGAGADQYF; CDR3nt: TGTGCCAGCAGCCCGATATCCCTACGGGGGGCCGGAGCGGACCAGTACTTC
v_gene: TRBV30; abundance: NA; d_gene: NA; j_gene: TRBJ1-3; CDR3aa: CAWTSGRHSGNTIYF; CDR3nt: TGTGCCTGGACTTCCGGAAGGCACTCTGGAAACACCATATATTTT
v_gene: TRBV7-2; abundance: NA; d_gene: NA; j_gene: TRBJ2-4; CDR3aa: CASSSLIENIQYF; CDR3nt: TGTGCCAGCAGCTCGCTCATAGAAAACATTCAGTACTTC
v_gene: TRBV7-6; abundance: NA; d_gene: NA; j_gene: TRBJ2-7; CDR3aa: CASSSRLEGDEQYF; CDR3nt: TGTGCCAGCAGCTCCCGACTAGAAGGCGACGAGCAGTACTTC
v_gene: TRBV12-3/TRBV12-4; abundance: many; d_gene: TRBD1; j_gene: TRBJ2-7; CDR3aa: CASSFIGQGYEQYF; CDR3nt: TGTGCCAGCAGTTTTATCGGACAGGGCTACGAGCAGTACTTC